This is a list of T cell receptor beta chains from one sample in a study of blood T cells in healthy people across ages. TCRdb ran MiXCR on the 5' RACE reads and lists one entry per CDR3 protein. The sample records over 600,000 distinct CDR3 sequences, 40% to 45% being singletons. Sequencing was done on a sample of blood. These TCRs come from a man older than 75 in good health. Each CDR3 is given with its conserved first and last residue. D genes are given only for firm matches. The size entry is marked missing in some rows and otherwise reads once, few, many or a size class.

j_gene | len | v_gene | abundance | d_gene | CDR3aa | CDR3nt
TRBJ2-7 | 12 | TRBV6-6 | - | - | CASSIKTYEQYF | TGTGCCAGCAGCATCAAGACCTACGAGCAGTACTTC
TRBJ1-5 | 15 | TRBV6-6 | few | - | CASSYGWEDDQPQHF | TGTGCCAGCAGTTACGGATGGGAGGACGATCAGCCCCAGCATTTT
TRBJ2-7 | 14 | TRBV20-1 | - | TRBD2 | CSARRRGADYEQYF | TGCAGTGCTAGGCGGCGGGGGGCGGACTACGAGCAGTACTTC
TRBJ2-1 | 15 | TRBV12-3/TRBV12-4 | few | TRBD1 | CASSLGTGSYNEQFF | TGTGCCAGCAGTCTTGGGACAGGCTCCTACAATGAGCAGTTCTTC
TRBJ1-2 | 13 | TRBV28 | - | - | CASSFGGDFGYTF | TGTGCCAGCAGTTTTGGGGGGGATTTTGGCTACACCTTC
TRBJ1-1 | 14 | TRBV7-9 | - | - | CASSLDGASTEAFF | TGTGCCAGCAGCTTAGATGGTGCCTCGACTGAAGCTTTCTTT
TRBJ2-7 | 16 | TRBV6-2/TRBV6-3 | - | TRBD1 | CASSYLRDRSPYEQYF | TGTGCCAGCAGTTACCTCCGGGACAGATCGCCCTACGAGCAGTACTTC
TRBJ2-5 | 16 | TRBV12-3/TRBV12-4 | - | - | CASSFSRGFARETQYF | TGTGCCAGCAGTTTTTCCCGGGGCTTTGCTCGAGAGACCCAGTACTTC
TRBJ1-1 | 14 | TRBV18 | - | TRBD1 | CASSPGTGEPEAFF | TGTGCCAGCTCACCAGGGACAGGGGAACCTGAAGCTTTCTTT
TRBJ2-3 | 19 | TRBV9 | - | TRBD2 | CASSVDGTSGRKTTDTQYF | TGTGCCAGCAGCGTAGACGGGACTAGCGGGAGGAAGACCACAGATACGCAGTATTTT
TRBJ2-7 | 13 | TRBV28 | - | TRBD2 | CASSFSGGDEQYF | TGTGCCAGCAGTTTCTCCGGGGGGGACGAGCAGTACTTC
TRBJ1-3 | 14 | TRBV7-2 | - | - | CASSRAMRGNTIYF | TGTGCCAGCAGCAGGGCAATGAGAGGAAACACCATATATTTT
TRBJ2-4 | 14 | TRBV7-2 | few | - | CASSYSRGADIQYF | TGTGCCAGCAGTTATTCACGAGGGGCTGACATTCAGTACTTC
TRBJ1-5 | 14 | TRBV6-6 | few | - | CASSYFGGNQPQHF | TGTGCCAGCAGTTACTTTGGGGGAAATCAGCCCCAGCATTTT
TRBJ2-7 | 14 | TRBV20-1 | - | - | CSARASYSSYEQYF | TGCAGTGCTAGAGCGTCGTACAGCTCCTACGAGCAGTACTTC
TRBJ1-2 | 14 | TRBV3-1 | - | TRBD1 | CASSQKGGGYGYTF | TGTGCCAGCAGCCAAAAAGGGGGCGGCTATGGCTACACCTTC
TRBJ2-2 | 14 | TRBV20-1 | few | - | CSAASAWGTGELFF | TGCAGTGCCGCTAGCGCCTGGGGCACCGGGGAGCTGTTTTTT
TRBJ1-2 | 14 | TRBV11-2 | - | - | CACRDTGTNYGYTF | TGTGCCTGCAGGGATACAGGGACCAACTATGGCTACACCTTC
TRBJ2-5 | 15 | TRBV6-2/TRBV6-3 | - | TRBD2 | CASRPREARYNEQYF | TGTGCCAGCAGGCCGCGGGAGGCCCGCTACAATGAGCAGTACTTC
TRBJ2-7 | 15 | TRBV3-1 | - | TRBD1 | CASSQEDRGYYEQYF | TGTGCCAGCAGCCAAGAGGACAGGGGCTACTACGAGCAGTACTTC
TRBJ1-5 | 19 | TRBV6-2/TRBV6-3 | - | TRBD1 | CASSSPGTGGAGPNQPQHF | TGTGCCAGCAGTTCCCCCGGGACAGGCGGAGCGGGCCCCAATCAGCCCCAGCATTTT
TRBJ2-1 | 15 | TRBV7-2 | - | - | CASSPYIRSYNEQFF | TGTGCCAGCAGCCCCTATATTCGCTCCTACAATGAGCAGTTCTTC
TRBJ2-7 | 15 | TRBV7-2 | few | TRBD2 | CASRATSGGAYEQYF | TGTGCCAGCAGGGCTACTAGCGGGGGGGCCTACGAGCAGTACTTC
TRBJ2-7 | 15 | TRBV4-2 | many | - | CASSQGGADTYEQYF | TGTGCCAGCAGCCAAGGTGGGGCAGATACCTACGAGCAGTACTTC
TRBJ1-4 | 16 | TRBV6-5 | few | - | CASSYSIESTNEKLFF | TGTGCCAGCAGTTACTCGATCGAATCGACTAATGAAAAACTGTTTTTT
TRBJ2-1 | 13 | TRBV6-1 | - | TRBD1 | CASRQATGDEQFF | TGTGCCAGCAGGCAAGCTACAGGGGATGAGCAGTTCTTC
TRBJ2-3 | 13 | TRBV20-1 | - | - | CSDSRPSTDTQYF | TGCAGTGACTCCCGCCCCAGCACAGATACGCAGTATTTT
TRBJ2-7 | 15 | TRBV27 | - | TRBD2 | CASSFSGGLRNEQYF | TGTGCCAGCAGTTTCTCGGGGGGGCTGAGGAATGAGCAGTACTTC
TRBJ2-5 | 14 | TRBV18 | - | - | CASSPGAGRETQYF | TGTGCCAGCTCACCTGGGGCAGGTCGAGAGACCCAGTACTTC
TRBJ1-6 | 15 | TRBV4-2 | few | - | CASSRENLADSPLHF | TGTGCCAGCAGCCGGGAAAACCTTGCGGATTCACCCCTCCACTTT
TRBJ2-7 | 16 | TRBV5-1 | - | - | CASSLAAPNLGNEQYF | TGCGCCAGCAGCTTGGCGGCCCCCAACCTTGGGAACGAGCAGTACTTC
TRBJ2-7 | 14 | TRBV29-1 | - | - | CSVAGRSSYNEQYF | TGCAGCGTTGCGGGCAGGAGCTCCTACAATGAGCAGTACTTC
TRBJ2-1 | 14 | TRBV20-1 | - | TRBD2 | CSAGTSGRWDEQFF | TGCAGTGCTGGGACTAGCGGGAGGTGGGATGAGCAGTTCTTC
TRBJ2-5 | 16 | TRBV7-2 | - | TRBD1 | CASSLGTGAFSKTQYF | TGTGCCAGCAGCTTGGGGACAGGGGCCTTCTCAAAGACCCAGTACTTC
TRBJ2-1 | 16 | TRBV11-3 | few | - | CASSLDSSGAYNEQFF | TGTGCCAGCAGCTTAGATTCGTCGGGAGCCTACAATGAGCAGTTCTTC
TRBJ1-4 | 14 | TRBV4-2 | - | TRBD1 | CASTLTGGSEKLFF | TGTGCCAGCACCCTAACAGGGGGCAGTGAAAAACTGTTTTTT
TRBJ2-5 | 14 | TRBV20-1 | - | - | CSAPPLAGQETQYF | TGCAGTGCCCCCCCGTTGGCGGGGCAAGAGACCCAGTACTTC
TRBJ1-5 | 13 | TRBV20-1 | - | - | CSARGLDNQPQHF | TGCAGTGCTAGAGGTTTGGACAATCAGCCCCAGCATTTT
TRBJ1-1 | 13 | TRBV20-1 | - | - | CSATRALNTEAFF | TGCAGTGCTACGAGGGCCCTTAACACTGAAGCTTTCTTT
TRBJ2-3 | 13 | TRBV5-5 | few | - | CASSLRETDTQYF | TGTGCCAGCAGCTTGAGGGAGACTGATACGCAGTATTTT
TRBJ2-7 | 14 | TRBV7-2 | - | - | CASSLARSTYEQYF | TGTGCCAGCAGCTTAGCCAGGTCCACGTACGAGCAGTACTTC
TRBJ2-2 | 17 | TRBV7-3 | - | - | CASSLISTGVNTGELFF | TGTGCCAGCAGCTTAATTAGCACGGGAGTTAACACCGGGGAGCTGTTTTTT
TRBJ1-5 | 13 | TRBV20-1 | - | TRBD1 | CSASPGTGQPQHF | TGCAGTGCTAGTCCGGGGACAGGTCAGCCCCAGCATTTT
TRBJ2-7 | 20 | TRBV7-2 | few | TRBD2 | CASSLGVGRVAGPPAYEQYF | TGTGCCAGCAGCTTAGGAGTGGGGAGGGTAGCGGGACCGCCGGCTTACGAGCAGTACTTC
TRBJ1-5 | 15 | TRBV6-2/TRBV6-3 | - | TRBD1 | CASSDRDRPNQPQHF | TGTGCCAGCAGTGACCGGGACAGACCCAATCAGCCCCAGCATTTT
TRBJ1-3 | 15 | TRBV7-2 | - | TRBD1 | CASSPGGASGNTIYF | TGTGCCAGCAGCCCAGGGGGGGCCTCTGGAAACACCATATATTTT
TRBJ2-5 | 14 | TRBV30 | - | - | CAWREAGTGETQYF | TGTGCCTGGAGAGAGGCAGGGACCGGGGAGACCCAGTACTTC
TRBJ2-3 | 16 | TRBV10-3 | - | - | CAISESQGTSTDTQYF | TGTGCCATCAGTGAGTCCCAGGGGACAAGCACAGATACGCAGTATTTT